The 29 T cell receptor beta chains presented below share a single source sample, sequenced in a study of shared clonotypes between healthy human individuals (TCRdb year 2020). The library was produced with the immunoSEQ multiplex PCR assay. Sourced from immuneACCESS, this table was stored by TCRdb with only in-frame sequences that have V and J called. A share of the clones is absent; for the studies checked, an unresolved V gene accounts for under half, and the remainder has no known explanation. Present in this sample are about 1 million clones, about 74% of which were seen just once. Nearly 1.5% of the sample is in the top ten clones. The specimen sequenced was memory CD4+ T cells sorted from blood. This specimen's cell subset or site label, per the study, means: CD45RA-negative fraction. The receptors here all came from a man in his late teens or twenties in good health.

This clone has a single count. The chain links TRBV7-2 to TRBJ2-3; weak D call: TRBD1 (5 bases). The CDR3 spans 16 residues. The germline V gene encodes CDR1 SGHTA and CDR2 FQGNSA. V gave up 4 bases and J gave up 2 bases, with 16 bases separating them. The CDR3 DNA follows: TGTGCCAGCAGCTCGAGGATAGGGGCTCCCACAGATACGCAGTATTTT. The encoded protein is CASSSRIGAPTDTQYF.

The chain carries TRBV11-1 and TRBJ2-1, with 7 bases lining up with TRBD1. Trimming removed 5 bases from V and 0 bases from J; junction bases left unmatched: 7. The CDR3 runs to 16 residues. Germline V gene lookup returns CDR1 SGHAT and CDR2 FQDESV (reference sequence). CDR3 protein: CASSPRQGSSYNEQFF. The CDR3 nucleotides read TGTGCCAGCAGCCCGAGACAGGGTAGCTCCTACAATGAGCAGTTCTTC.

The chain is built from TRBV18 and TRBJ2-1; unclear D gene. Germline-derived CDR1 and CDR2 are KGHSH and LQKENI. With 6 bases removed from V and 2 bases from J, the gap between germline ends came to 11 bases. The CDR3 runs to 14 residues. The CDR3 sequence is CASSLVRTYNEQFF. CDR3 DNA: TGTGCCAGCTCGTTGGTGAGAACCTACAATGAGCAGTTCTTC. Complete variable domain (other parts from reference TRBV18 and TRBJ2-1): NAGVMQNPRHLVRRRGQEARLRCSPMKGHSHVYWYRQLPEEGLKFMVYLQKENIIDESGMPKERFSAEFPKEGPSILRIQQVVRGDSAAYFCASSLVRTYNEQFFGPGTRLTVL.

V usage is TRBV7-2 and J usage is TRBJ2-7, with D unclear. The CDR3 extends over 13 amino acids. CDR1 SGHTA and CDR2 FQGNSA come from the germline V gene. Trimming stripped 2 bases from V and 3 bases from J, with 8 bases between. CDR3 in DNA: TGTGCCAGCAGCTTATCTTTTAACTACGAGCAGTACTTC. Its translation: CASSLSFNYEQYF.

This chain links TRBV6-6 with TRBJ2-7; a possible D gene is TRBD1 (5 bases). Trimming pared 6 bases from V and 0 bases from J, leaving 15 bases between. This CDR3 has 15 residues. Germline loops: CDR1 MNHNY, CDR2 SVGAGI (reference sequence). The CDR3 DNA is TGTGCCAGCAGCACGACAAGGGGATACTCCTACGAGCAGTACTTC. This sequence encodes CASSTTRGYSYEQYF.

CDR3: CANTGITPGETQYF. In DNA, the CDR3 is TGTGCCAACACCGGGATAACACCAGGGGAGACCCAGTACTTC. The rearrangement uses TRBV2 and TRBJ2-5; either TRBD1 or TRBD2 may fit D (5 bases each). Germline V lookup: CDR1 SNHLY, CDR2 FYNNEI. Trimming left V 10 bases short and J 5 bases short, with 20 bases between. The CDR3 has 14 residues.

The chain couples TRBV28 to TRBJ1-4; the D is unclear. The V gene's germline CDR1 is MDHEN and CDR2 SYDVKM. This CDR3 spans 12 amino acids. V lost 6 bases and J 4 bases, leaving 6 bases between the germline ends. The CDR3 DNA reads as TGTGCCAGCAGCCCCTATAATGAAAAACTGTTTTTT. Amino acid sequence: CASSPYNEKLFF.

The chain carries TRBV27 and TRBJ2-1, with 9 bases matching TRBD1. The CDR3 totals 15 residues. After removal of 6 bases from V and 2 bases from J, the junction contained 5 bases not matched to a gene. The germline gives CDR1 MNHEY, CDR2 SMNVEV (reference sequence). The CDR3: CASSLTGGTYNEQFF. Here the CDR3 DNA reads TGTGCCAGCAGCTTGACAGGGGGGACCTACAATGAGCAGTTCTTC.

The chain combines TRBV9 with TRBJ2-1; TRBD2 agrees at 10 bases. Losses at the gene ends were 4 bases for V and 3 bases for J; bases not matched to a gene: 4. This CDR3 has 15 residues. CDR1 is SGDLS, CDR2 YYNGEE, per germline. CDR3: CASSPGTSDYNEQFF. The CDR3 nucleotides are TGTGCCAGCAGCCCGGGGACTAGCGACTACAATGAGCAGTTCTTC.

The chain has TRBV27 and TRBJ2-1; 9 bases match TRBD2. There are 15 residues in the CDR3. The junction had 6 bases not matched to a gene; V was cut back by 2 bases and J by 7 bases. Germline-derived CDR1 and CDR2 are MNHEY and SMNVEV (reference sequence). The CDR3 DNA sequence: TGTGCCAGCAGTTTAGTGCTAGCGGGAAGGAATGAGCAGTTCTTC. Its translation is CASSLVLAGRNEQFF.

The chain carries TRBV29-1 and TRBJ2-1, with 7 bases that match TRBD2. Germline V lookup: CDR1 SQVTM, CDR2 ANQGSEA. Trimming took 3 bases from V and 5 from J; bases not matched to a gene: 4. The CDR3 is made up of 13 amino acids. Here the CDR3 DNA reads TGCAGCGTTGAGGCTAGCGGAGACAATGAGCAGTTCTTC. Amino acids: CSVEASGDNEQFF.

This clone appeared a few times. This sequence joins TRBV27 and TRBJ1-6; TRBD1 is a possible D gene (5 bases). Trimming removed 3 bases at V and 14 bases at J, with 11 bases between. CDR1 and CDR2 from the germline V gene are MNHEY and SMNVEV (reference sequence). The length of the CDR3 is 12 residues. Here the CDR3 reads CASSLGGMALHF. Here the CDR3 DNA reads TGTGCCAGCAGTTTGGGGGGGATGGCCCTCCACTTT.

The chain joins TRBV5-4 to TRBJ1-2, with TRBD1 matching over 9 bases. Trimming cost V 5 bases and J 6 bases; bases outside gene matches: 5. Germline lookup yields CDR1 SGHNT and CDR2 YYREEE (reference sequence). The CDR3 loop spans 13 amino acids. CDR3 region: CASSTTGGHGYTF. The CDR3 region has the DNA TGTGCCAGCAGTACGACAGGGGGTCATGGCTACACCTTC.

This chain connects TRBV4-1 to TRBJ2-5; 8 bases align to TRBD2. CDR3 length: 16 amino acids. V shed 4 bases and J 5 bases; nucleotides not matched to a gene: 12. Germline V gene data show CDR1 as MGHRA and CDR2 as YSYEKL. The CDR3 region is CASSLTGGGNWETQYF. The DNA for the CDR3 is TGCGCCAGCAGCCTTACTGGCGGGGGGAACTGGGAGACCCAGTACTTC.

On this clone: Because it lacks the conserved phenylalanine or tryptophan at the end, this CDR3 is likely a read error. The limits of the CDR3 on the DNA are not certain, so only TCRdb's listed CDR3 is given. V gene TRBV19 combines with J gene TRBJ1-2; the D call TRBD1 from the table was never checked on the DNA. The CDR3 is 12 residues long, ends included. CDR1 LNHDA and CDR2 SQIVND come from the germline V gene (reference sequence). The CDR3 loop reads CASSKPRRQTAV.

The chain has TRBV5-4 and TRBJ2-1; D is possibly TRBD1 (6 bases). The V gene lost 1 base and the J gene lost 4 bases, with 12 bases spanning the gap. This CDR3 region has 15 residues. From germline, CDR1 is SGHNT and CDR2 YYREEE (reference sequence). The CDR3 region is CASSLSGQSYNEQFF. The CDR3 nucleotides are TGTGCCAGCAGCTTGAGCGGACAGTCTTACAATGAGCAGTTCTTC.

The chain recombines TRBV5-1 with TRBJ2-5, with 14 nucleotides matching TRBD2. The CDR3 runs to 16 residues. V lost 4 bases and J lost 5; bases outside the gene matches: 7. Germline values: CDR1 SGHRS, CDR2 YFSETQ. The CDR3: CASSLTSGGAVETQYF. The CDR3 DNA sequence: TGCGCCAGCAGCCTGACTAGCGGGGGGGCCGTCGAGACCCAGTACTTC.

In nucleotides, the CDR3 is TGTGCCAGCAGCTTATTATCGATGACCGGGGAGCTGTTTTTT. Translated: CASSLLSMTGELFF. This chain joins TRBV7-2 and TRBJ2-2; D gene uncertain. Germline loops: CDR1 SGHTA, CDR2 FQGNSA. CDR3 length equals 14 residues. Trimming cost V 2 bases and J 5 bases, with 9 bases left between them.

Note on this clone: Distinct nucleotide sequences in the sample also encode this CDR3. The chain employs TRBV5-1 and TRBJ1-2, with D possibly TRBD1 on 6 matching bases. The CDR3 length is 12 residues. Trimming removed 7 bases at V and 3 bases at J, with 10 bases between. Germline V gene data show CDR1 as SGHRS and CDR2 as YFSETQ. The CDR3 reads CASSPGDYGYTF. The CDR3 DNA is TGCGCCAGCTCGCCAGGGGACTATGGCTACACCTTC.

The chain links TRBV2 to TRBJ2-5, with D possibly TRBD2 on 6 matching bases. Trimming removed 8 bases from V and 4 bases from J, with 23 bases in between. The CDR3 covers 16 residues. Per germline, CDR1 SNHLY and CDR2 FYNNEI. As DNA, the CDR3 is TGTGCCAGCTGGAGAGGGGACTCCCAGCTAGCAGAGACCCAGTACTTC. Translating it yields CASWRGDSQLAETQYF.

The rearrangement links TRBV25-1 to TRBJ1-2; no clear D gene. CDR1 and CDR2 from the germline V gene are MGHDK and SYGVNS. The CDR3 contains 14 residues. Between the trimmed V and J ends, which lost 2 bases and 2 bases, there was a span of 9 bases. DNA of the CDR3: TGTGCCAGCAGTGAACGTGGCAGGAACTATGGCTACACCTTC. This encodes CASSERGRNYGYTF.

The gene calls are TRBV27 and TRBJ2-3, with TRBD2 identical over 16 bases. CDR1 is MNHEY and CDR2 is SMNVEV in the germline V gene (reference sequence). J gave up 2 bases and V 5 bases, and 16 bases lay outside the gene matches. The CDR3 has 21 amino acids. The CDR3 protein is CASSTRFLGTSGRGITDTQYF. In nucleotides, the CDR3 is TGTGCCAGCAGTACGAGGTTCCTCGGGACTAGCGGGAGGGGAATCACAGATACGCAGTATTTT.

The table lists this clone with many counts. The chain employs TRBV4-1 and TRBJ1-1; D gene ambiguous. CDR3 length: 17 residues. Germline V gene lookup returns CDR1 MGHRA and CDR2 YSYEKL. V was clipped by 3 bases and J by 3 bases, with 20 bases between them. DNA for the CDR3: TGCGCCAGCAGCCACCGACGGTCTACCGGCTTTGACACTGAAGCTTTCTTT. Translated, it gives CASSHRRSTGFDTEAFF.

Regarding this clone: A read error likely explains this, since a far larger clone differs by one base. The same CDR3 also results from other DNA sequences found in this sample. The V gene is TRBV18, the J gene TRBJ1-2; 7 bases map to TRBD1. Germline lookup yields CDR1 KGHSH and CDR2 LQKENI. CDR3 length: 13 residues. J lost 4 bases, V lost 3 bases, and 2 bases had no gene match. CDR3 in amino acids: CASSPAGGYGYTF. The DNA for the CDR3 is TGTGCCAGCTCACCCGCAGGGGGCTATGGCTACACCTTC. The whole variable domain, filled in from reference TRBV18 and TRBJ1-2, reads NAGVMQNPRHLVRRRGQEARLRCSPMKGHSHVYWYRQLPEEGLKFMVYLQKENIIDESGMPKERFSAEFPKEGPSILRIQQVVRGDSAAYFCASSPAGGYGYTFGSGTRLTVV.

This clone was counted only a few times. The chain uses TRBV7-3 and TRBJ2-5; 8 bases map to TRBD2. Unmatched junction bases numbered 3, after V lost 1 base and J lost 2 bases. CDR3 length equals 15 residues. CDR1 is SGHTA, CDR2 FQGTGA, per germline. The chain's CDR3 is CASSLIAGPQETQYF. As DNA, the CDR3 is TGTGCCAGCAGCTTAATAGCGGGGCCACAAGAGACCCAGTACTTC.

The chain uses TRBV28 and TRBJ2-5, with 9 bases aligning to TRBD1. The J call could be wrong; TRBJ2-7 is a better fit for the DNA end. Germline loops: CDR1 MDHEN, CDR2 SYDVKM. The CDR3 loop spans 14 amino acids. The CDR3 sequence is CASSFPGQGYEQYF. The CDR3 DNA is TGTGCCAGCAGTTTTCCGGGACAGGGCTACGAGCAGTACTTC.

In its sample, this clone was seen a few times. The chain is built from TRBV28 and TRBJ1-5; tentatively, D is TRBD1 (5 bases). Looked up from germline, CDR1 is MDHEN and CDR2 is SYDVKM. This CDR3 has 12 residues. The V gene lost 6 bases and the J gene lost 6 bases, with 9 bases spanning the gap. CDR3 bases: TGTGCCAGCAGGACAGAGGGTCAGCCCCAGCATTTT. This codes for CASRTEGQPQHF.

This chain links TRBV6-5 with TRBJ2-7; D is possibly TRBD1 (5 bases). The CDR3 loop spans 13 amino acids. Per the germline V gene, CDR1 is MNHEY and CDR2 is SVGAGI. The V and J ends lost 5 bases and 6 bases respectively, with 14 bases between them. The CDR3 loop reads CASSTPRVSEQYF. The CDR3 region has the DNA TGTGCCAGCAGTACCCCCAGGGTTTCCGAGCAGTACTTC.

The CDR3 DNA reads TGTGCCACCAGCAGACCCTATGAGACCCAGTACTTC. Translating gives CATSRPYETQYF. The genes are TRBV15 and TRBJ2-5; D gene uncertain. There are 12 residues in the CDR3. The V end lost 2 bases, the J end lost 5 bases, and 6 bases lay between the germline ends. From germline, CDR1 is LNHNV and CDR2 YYDKDF (reference sequence). Together with reference TRBV15 and TRBJ2-5, the CDR3 gives the full variable domain: DAMVIQNPRYQVTQFGKPVTLSCSQTLNHNVMYWYQQKSSQAPKLLFHYYDKDFNNEADTPDNFQSRRPNTSFCFLDIRSPGLGDTAMYLCATSRPYETQYFGPGTRLLVL.